Here is one TCR beta chain with its context. No antigen is known for it. The germline V gene encodes CDR1 MDHEN and CDR2 SYDVKM. Trimming shortened V by 7 bases and J by 8 bases, and 23 bases separated the two germline ends. The CDR3 consists of 15 residues. This sample stems from a study of T cell responses to AZD1222 COVID-19 vaccine. Overall study findings and caveats: Scientists sampled the repertoires only once the peak T cell response had passed. The CD4 TCRs associated with vaccination extended across spike and predominated at 160-218 and 743-854.

Sequencing was performed with immunoSEQ multiplex PCR; in TCRdb, only in-frame clones are kept and a portion is missing. Here the sample spans 150,000 to 180,000 clones, about 87% being singletons. The source is an adult in good health. V usage is TRBV28 and J usage is TRBJ1-2; D possibly corresponds to TRBD1 (6 bases). The sequences come from peripheral blood, collected on day 0 of AZD1222 vaccination. CDR3 loop: CASTFRQAGEGGYTF. As DNA, the CDR3 is TGTGCCAGCACCTTCCGACAGGCGGGGGAAGGGGGCTACACCTTC.